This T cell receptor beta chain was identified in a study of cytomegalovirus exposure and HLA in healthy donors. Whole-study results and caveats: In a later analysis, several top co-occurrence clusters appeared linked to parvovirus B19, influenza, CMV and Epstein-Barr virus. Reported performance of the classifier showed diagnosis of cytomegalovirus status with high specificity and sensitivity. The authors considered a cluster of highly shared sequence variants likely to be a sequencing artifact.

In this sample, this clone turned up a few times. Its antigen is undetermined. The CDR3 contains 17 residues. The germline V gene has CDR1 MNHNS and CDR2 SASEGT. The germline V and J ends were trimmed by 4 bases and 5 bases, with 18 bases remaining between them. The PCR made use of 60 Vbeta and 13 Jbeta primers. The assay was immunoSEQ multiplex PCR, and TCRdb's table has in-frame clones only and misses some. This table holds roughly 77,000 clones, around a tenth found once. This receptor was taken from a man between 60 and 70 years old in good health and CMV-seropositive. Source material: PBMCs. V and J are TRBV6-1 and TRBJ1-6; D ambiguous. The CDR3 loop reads CASSVAENLLHNSPLHF. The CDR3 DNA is TGTGCCAGCAGTGTCGCGGAAAACTTACTTCATAATTCACCCCTCCACTTT.